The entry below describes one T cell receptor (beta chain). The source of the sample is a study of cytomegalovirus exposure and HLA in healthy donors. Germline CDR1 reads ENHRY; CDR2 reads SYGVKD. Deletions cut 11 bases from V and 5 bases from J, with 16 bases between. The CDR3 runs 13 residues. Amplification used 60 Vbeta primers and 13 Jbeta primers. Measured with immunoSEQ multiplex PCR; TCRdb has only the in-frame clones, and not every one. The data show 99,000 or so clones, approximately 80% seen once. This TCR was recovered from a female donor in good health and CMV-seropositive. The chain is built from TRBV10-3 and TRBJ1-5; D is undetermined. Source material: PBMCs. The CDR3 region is CAQPRPRYQPQHF. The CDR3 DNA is TGTGCCCAACCTAGGCCTAGATATCAGCCCCAGCATTTT.